These 6 T cell receptor beta chains originate from one sample sequenced in a study of human T cells and chemical hapten exposure. Each CDR3 protein gets one entry after TCRdb re-called the RACE reads with MiXCR. The sample has some 97,000 distinct CDR3 sequences; 27% are singletons. Stated time point: patch test 3, about 24 weeks after DPC sensitization. Treatment meaning: therapeutic diphenylcyclopropenone sensitization with weekly scalp DPC. Sequenced material: whole blood, taken in connection with sensitization to the hapten diphenylcyclopropenone (DPC). Source of these receptors: a man aged 40-49 years with alopecia areata. Some clones in this sample may be carry-over from other donors' samples.

This clonotype was detected ten times or more. The V gene is TRBV20-1, the J gene TRBJ2-7; D might be TRBD1 (6 bases). CDR1 and CDR2 (germline): DFQATT, SNEGSKA (reference sequence). The V gene lost 0 bases and the J gene lost 5 bases, with 14 bases spanning the gap. This CDR3 is 14 amino acids long. CDR3 DNA sequence: TGCAGTGCTAGAGATGACAGGACCCTGGACGAGCAGTACTTC. It specifies CSARDDRTLDEQYF.

This clonotype was seen only a few times. The chain couples TRBV15 to TRBJ2-1, with D possibly TRBD2 on 5 matching bases. The length of the CDR3 is 14 residues. The germline V gene has CDR1 LNHNV and CDR2 YYDKDF (reference sequence). V lost 0 bases and J 8 bases, leaving 11 bases between the germline ends. The CDR3 DNA reads as TGTGCCACCAGCAGAGATCCGGGGTTGGATGAGCAGTTCTTC. Its protein is CATSRDPGLDEQFF.

The chain employs TRBV4-3 and TRBJ2-7; 7 nucleotides agree with TRBD2. Trimming removed 4 bases from V and 4 bases from J; junction bases left unmatched: 7. This CDR3 is 14 amino acids long. From germline, CDR1 is LGHNA and CDR2 YSLEER. As DNA, the CDR3 is TGCGCCAGCAGCCCGGGGACTATTGGTTACGAGCAGTACTTC. Its protein is CASSPGTIGYEQYF.

A single count supports this clonotype. The CDR3 loop reads CAISPAAGAAGETQYF. The CDR3 DNA follows: TGTGCCATCAGTCCCGCGGCCGGGGCGGCCGGGGAGACCCAGTACTTC. The rearrangement links TRBV10-3 to TRBJ2-5; D is tentatively TRBD1 or TRBD2 (5 bases each). Between the trimmed V and J ends, which lost 5 bases and 5 bases, there was a span of 21 bases. The CDR3 is 16 amino acids. Germline-derived CDR1 and CDR2 are ENHRY and SYGVKD.

The chain uses TRBV4-2 and TRBJ1-1, with D perhaps TRBD1 (5 bases). Trimming removed 5 bases from V and 1 base from J, with 14 bases in between. This CDR3 has 15 amino acids. Germline assignment: CDR1 LGHNA and CDR2 YNFKEQ. CDR3 sequence: CASSKGEGENTEAFF. The CDR3 bases are TGTGCCAGCAGCAAAGGGGAGGGTGAGAACACTGAAGCTTTCTTT.

A few counts support this clonotype. This rearrangement joins TRBV7-9 to TRBJ2-7, with D hard to call. CDR3 size: 16 residues. The V and J ends lost 2 bases and 7 bases respectively, with 21 bases between them. Germline CDR1 is SEHNR and CDR2 is FQNEAQ (reference sequence). CDR3 sequence: CASSLMQPEDFQEQYF. In DNA, the CDR3 is TGTGCCAGCAGCTTAATGCAGCCAGAGGATTTCCAGGAGCAGTACTTC.